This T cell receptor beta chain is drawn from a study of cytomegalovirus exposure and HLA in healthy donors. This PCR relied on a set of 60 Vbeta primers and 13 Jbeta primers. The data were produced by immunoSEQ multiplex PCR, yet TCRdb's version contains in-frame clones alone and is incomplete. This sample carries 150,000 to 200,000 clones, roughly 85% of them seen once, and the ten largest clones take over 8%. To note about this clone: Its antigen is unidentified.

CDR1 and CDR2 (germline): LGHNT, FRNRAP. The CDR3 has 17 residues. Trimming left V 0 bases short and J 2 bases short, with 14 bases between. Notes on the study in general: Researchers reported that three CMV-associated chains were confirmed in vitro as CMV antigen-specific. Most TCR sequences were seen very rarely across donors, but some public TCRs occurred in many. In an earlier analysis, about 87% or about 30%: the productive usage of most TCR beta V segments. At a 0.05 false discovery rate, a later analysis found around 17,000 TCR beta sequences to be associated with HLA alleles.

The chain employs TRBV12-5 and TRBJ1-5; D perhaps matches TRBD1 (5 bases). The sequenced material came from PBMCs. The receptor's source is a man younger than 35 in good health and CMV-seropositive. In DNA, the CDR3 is TGTGCTAGTGGTTTGGTAGCGGGCCGAGGGGGCAATCAGCCCCAGCATTTT. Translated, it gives CASGLVAGRGGNQPQHF.